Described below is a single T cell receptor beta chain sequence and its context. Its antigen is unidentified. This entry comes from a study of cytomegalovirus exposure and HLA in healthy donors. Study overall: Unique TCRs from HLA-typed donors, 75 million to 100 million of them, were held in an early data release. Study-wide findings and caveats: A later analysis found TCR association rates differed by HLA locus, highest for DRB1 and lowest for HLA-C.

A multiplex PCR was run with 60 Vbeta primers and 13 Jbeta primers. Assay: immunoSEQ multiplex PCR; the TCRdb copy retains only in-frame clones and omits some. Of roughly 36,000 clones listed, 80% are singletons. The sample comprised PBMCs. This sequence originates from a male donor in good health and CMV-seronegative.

The CDR3 sequence is CSVESPGQSKLWTQYF. The CDR3 bases are TGCAGCGTTGAATCTCCGGGACAATCAAAACTATGGACCCAGTACTTC. The rearrangement links TRBV29-1 to TRBJ2-5; tentatively, D is TRBD1 (6 bases). This CDR3 spans 16 amino acids. Between the trimmed V and J ends, which lost 2 bases and 7 bases, there was a span of 23 bases. Germline lookup yields CDR1 SQVTM and CDR2 ANQGSEA.